These 7 T cell receptor beta chains came from one sample sequenced in a study of vaccination effects on CD4 cells after COVID-19. Profiling relied on immunoSEQ multiplex PCR, and the TCRdb table lists in-frame clones only, not all of them. Among tens of thousands of clones, more than 70% were seen once, and the ten largest hold 0.95% to 1.5%. Before sequencing, viral peptide pools were used by the ViraFEST assay to expand antigen-specific CD4+ T cells. Once cultured for around 11 days, the cells underwent separation to obtain CD4+ T cells. Every participant took two doses of the BNT162b2 or mRNA-1273 vaccine. These TCRs' antigens remain unknown. The sample consisted of CD4+ T cells from PBMCs cultured with HCoV-229E spike peptides, taken after COVID-19 vaccination. The receptors were sampled from a human donor who received a COVID-19 vaccine.

The chain joins TRBV9 to TRBJ2-3; 13 bases are a match to TRBD2. Germline-derived CDR1 and CDR2 are SGDLS and YYNGEE. Unmatched junction bases numbered 9, after V lost 3 bases and J lost 2 bases. The CDR3 runs 18 residues. CDR3 sequence (DNA): TGTGCCAGCAGCGGGACTAGCGGGGGATCCTTTGACACAGATACGCAGTATTTT. Its translation: CASSGTSGGSFDTDTQYF.

This clone was counted between two and nine times. The CDR3 here is CASSRAGLNTEAFF. Written as DNA, the CDR3 is TGTGCCAGCAGCCGGGCGGGCTTAAACACTGAAGCTTTCTTT. The chain couples TRBV3-1 (or the pseudogene TRBV3-2) to TRBJ1-1; D is unresolved. Germline CDR1 and CDR2: LGHDT and YNNKEL (reference sequence). The CDR3 contains 14 residues. V was pared by 4 bases and J by 2 bases, with 11 bases between.

V and J are TRBV6-5 and TRBJ2-7, with D possibly being TRBD1 (5 bases). The length of the CDR3 is 13 residues. CDR1 and CDR2 (germline): MNHEY, SVGAGI. This chain's CDR3 is CASKGQGSSEQYV. The CDR3 DNA is TGTGCCAGCAAGGGGCAGGGATCCTCCGAGCAGTACGTC.

The V gene is TRBV24-1, the J gene TRBJ2-3, with 8 bases lining up with TRBD2. J lost 1 base, V lost 6 bases, and 2 bases had no gene match. The germline V gene encodes CDR1 KGHDR and CDR2 SFDVKD. This CDR3 has 14 residues. The DNA of the CDR3 is TGTGCCACCAGTAGAGCGGGGGGCACAGATACGCAGTATTTT. The encoded protein is CATSRAGGTDTQYF.

This clone was detected a few times. The chain is built from TRBV4-1 and TRBJ1-6; maybe TRBD1 (5 bases). CDR1 is MGHRA, CDR2 YSYEKL, per germline. The CDR3 runs 16 residues. V lost 4 bases, J lost 5 bases, and 15 bases lay in between. DNA for the CDR3: TGCGCCAGCAGCCGCACTTCCGGGACGGATAATTCACCCCTCCACTTT. Protein: CASSRTSGTDNSPLHF.

This clone was detected once. The J gene is TRBJ2-2, the V gene TRBV5-1; D unresolved. Germline CDR1 SGHRS, CDR2 YFSETQ. V shed 0 bases and J shed 1 base, with 10 bases lying between them. This CDR3 region has 16 residues. The CDR3 is CASSLAMAGNTGELFF. For the CDR3, the DNA is TGCGCCAGCAGCTTGGCCATGGCAGGGAACACCGGGGAGCTGTTTTTT.

This chain uses TRBV5-5 with TRBJ2-7, with D perhaps matching TRBD2 (6 bases). The CDR3 has 13 residues. Germline loops: CDR1 SGHKS, CDR2 YYEKEE (reference sequence). Trimming removed 4 bases at V and 5 bases at J, with 13 bases between. The CDR3 sequence: CASSGAWEDEQYV. DNA of the CDR3: TGTGCCAGCAGCGGCGCCTGGGAGGACGAGCAGTACGTC.